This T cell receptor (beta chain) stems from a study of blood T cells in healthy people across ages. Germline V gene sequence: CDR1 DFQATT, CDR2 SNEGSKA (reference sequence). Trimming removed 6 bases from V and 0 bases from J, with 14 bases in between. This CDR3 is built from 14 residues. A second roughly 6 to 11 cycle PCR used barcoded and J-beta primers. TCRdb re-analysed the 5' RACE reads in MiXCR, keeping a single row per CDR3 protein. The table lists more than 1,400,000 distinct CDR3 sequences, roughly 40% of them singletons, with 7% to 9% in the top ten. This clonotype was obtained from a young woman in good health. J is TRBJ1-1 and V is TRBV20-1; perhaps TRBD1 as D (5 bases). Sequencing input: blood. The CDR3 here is CSALVGGMNTEAFF. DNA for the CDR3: TGCAGTGCCCTAGTCGGGGGTATGAACACTGAAGCTTTCTTT.